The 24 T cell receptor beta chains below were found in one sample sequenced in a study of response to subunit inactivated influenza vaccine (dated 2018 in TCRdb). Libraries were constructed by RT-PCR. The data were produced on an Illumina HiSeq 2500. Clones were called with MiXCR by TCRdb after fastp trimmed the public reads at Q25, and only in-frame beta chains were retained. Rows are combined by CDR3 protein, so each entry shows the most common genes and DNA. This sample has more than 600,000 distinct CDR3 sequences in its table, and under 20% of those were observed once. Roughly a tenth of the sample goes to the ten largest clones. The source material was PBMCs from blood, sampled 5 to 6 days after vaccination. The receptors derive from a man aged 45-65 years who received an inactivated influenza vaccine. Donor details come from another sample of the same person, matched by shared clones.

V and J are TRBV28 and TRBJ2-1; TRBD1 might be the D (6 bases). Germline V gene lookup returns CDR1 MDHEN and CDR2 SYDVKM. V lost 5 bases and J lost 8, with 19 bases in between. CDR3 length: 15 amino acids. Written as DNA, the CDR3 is TGTGCCAGCAGTGTCTTAGGGCAATCAGGGGATGAGCAGTTCTTC. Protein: CASSVLGQSGDEQFF. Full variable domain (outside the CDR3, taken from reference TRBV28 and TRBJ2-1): DVKVTQSSRYLVKRTGEKVFLECVQDMDHENMFWYRQDPGLGLRLIYFSYDVKMKEKGDIPEGYSVSREKKERFSLILESASTNQTSMYLCASSVLGQSGDEQFFGPGTRLTVL.

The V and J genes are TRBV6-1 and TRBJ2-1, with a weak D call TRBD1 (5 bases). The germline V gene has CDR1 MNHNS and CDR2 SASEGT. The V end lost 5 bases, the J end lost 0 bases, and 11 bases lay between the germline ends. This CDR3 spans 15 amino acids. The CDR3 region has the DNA TGTGCCAGCAGTACACTAAGGGGCTCCTACAATGAGCAGTTCTTC. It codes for CASSTLRGSYNEQFF.

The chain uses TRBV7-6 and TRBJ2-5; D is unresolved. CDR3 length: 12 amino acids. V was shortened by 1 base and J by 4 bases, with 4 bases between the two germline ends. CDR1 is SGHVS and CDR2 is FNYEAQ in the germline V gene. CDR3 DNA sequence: TGTGCCAGCAGCTTAGAGGCAGAGACCCAGTACTTC. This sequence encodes CASSLEAETQYF.

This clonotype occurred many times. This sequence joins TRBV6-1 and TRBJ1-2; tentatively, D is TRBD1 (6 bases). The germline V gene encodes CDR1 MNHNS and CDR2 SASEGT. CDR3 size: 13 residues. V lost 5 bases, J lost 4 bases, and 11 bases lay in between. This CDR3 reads CASSRTVAYGYTF. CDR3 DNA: TGTGCCAGCAGTCGGACAGTAGCCTATGGCTACACCTTC.

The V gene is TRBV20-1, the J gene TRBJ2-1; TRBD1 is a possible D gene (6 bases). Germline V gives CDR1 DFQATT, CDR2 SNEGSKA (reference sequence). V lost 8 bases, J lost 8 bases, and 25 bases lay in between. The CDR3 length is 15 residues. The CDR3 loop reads CSTLGAYSAKDEQFF. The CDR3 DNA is TGCAGTACTTTGGGGGCGTACAGCGCTAAAGATGAGCAGTTCTTC.

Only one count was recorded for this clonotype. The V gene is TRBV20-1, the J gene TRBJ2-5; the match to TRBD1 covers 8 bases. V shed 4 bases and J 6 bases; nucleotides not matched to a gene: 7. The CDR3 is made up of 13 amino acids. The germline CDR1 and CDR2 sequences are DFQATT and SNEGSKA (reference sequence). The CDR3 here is CSANPDREKTQYF. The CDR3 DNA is TGCAGTGCTAACCCGGACAGGGAAAAGACCCAGTACTTC.

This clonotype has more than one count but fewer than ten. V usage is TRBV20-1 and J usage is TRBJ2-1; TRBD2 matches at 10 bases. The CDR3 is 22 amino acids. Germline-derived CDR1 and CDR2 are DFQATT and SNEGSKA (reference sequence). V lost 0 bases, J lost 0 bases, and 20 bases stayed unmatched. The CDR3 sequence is CSARDRPAPGLAFLGSYNEQFF. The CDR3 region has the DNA TGCAGTGCTAGAGATAGGCCCGCGCCGGGACTAGCGTTCTTGGGCTCCTACAATGAGCAGTTCTTC.

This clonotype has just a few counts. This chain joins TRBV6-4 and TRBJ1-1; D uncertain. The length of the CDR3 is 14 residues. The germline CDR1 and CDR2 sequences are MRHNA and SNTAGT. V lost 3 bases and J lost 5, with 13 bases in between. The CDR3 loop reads CASSEAPGSTEAFF. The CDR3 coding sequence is TGTGCCAGCAGTGAGGCACCGGGATCTACTGAAGCTTTCTTT.

The CDR3 DNA reads as TGCAGTGCTAGAGCCCCCGGGACTACTCTAAGCGGGACTGAAGCTTTCTTT. This sequence encodes CSARAPGTTLSGTEAFF. The rearrangement links TRBV20-1 to TRBJ1-1; tentative D call: TRBD1 (5 bases). Germline V CDR1 and CDR2: DFQATT, SNEGSKA (reference sequence). CDR3 size: 17 residues. The ends were cut back, 1 base at V and 5 bases at J, with 23 bases in the middle.

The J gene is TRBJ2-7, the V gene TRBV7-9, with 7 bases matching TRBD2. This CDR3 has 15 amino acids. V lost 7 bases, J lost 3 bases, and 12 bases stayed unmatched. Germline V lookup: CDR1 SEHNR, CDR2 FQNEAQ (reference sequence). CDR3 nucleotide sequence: TGTGCCAGCATAAGGTCCGGGGGGAGTGACTACGAGCAGTACTTC. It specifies CASIRSGGSDYEQYF.

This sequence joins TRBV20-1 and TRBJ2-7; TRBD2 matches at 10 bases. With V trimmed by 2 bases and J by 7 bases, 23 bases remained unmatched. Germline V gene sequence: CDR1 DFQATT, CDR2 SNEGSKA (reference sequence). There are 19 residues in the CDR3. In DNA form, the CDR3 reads TGCAGTGCTAGATTCAAAGTCCTCTCGACTAGCGGGCTACGTAGGGAGCAGTACTTC. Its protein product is CSARFKVLSTSGLRREQYF.

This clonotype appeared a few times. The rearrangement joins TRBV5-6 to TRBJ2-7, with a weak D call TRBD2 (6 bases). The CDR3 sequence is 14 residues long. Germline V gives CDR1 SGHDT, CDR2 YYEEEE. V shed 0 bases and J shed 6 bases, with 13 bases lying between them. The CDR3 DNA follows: TGTGCCAGCAGCTTGGGGCTAGCGCCGAGCGAGCAGTACTTC. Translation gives CASSLGLAPSEQYF.

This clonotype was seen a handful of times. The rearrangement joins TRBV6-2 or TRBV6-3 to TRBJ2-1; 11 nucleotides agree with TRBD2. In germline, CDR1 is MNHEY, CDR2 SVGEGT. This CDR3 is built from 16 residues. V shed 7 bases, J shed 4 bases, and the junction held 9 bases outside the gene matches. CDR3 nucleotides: TGTGCCAGCAAAGCCCCCGGGACTAGCGGTTACAATGAGCAGTTCTTC. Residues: CASKAPGTSGYNEQFF.

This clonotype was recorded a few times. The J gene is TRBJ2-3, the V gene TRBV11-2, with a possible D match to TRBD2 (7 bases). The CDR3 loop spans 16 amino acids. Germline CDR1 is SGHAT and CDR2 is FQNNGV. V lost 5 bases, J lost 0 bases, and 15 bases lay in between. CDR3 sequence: CASSLAGAVSTDTQYF. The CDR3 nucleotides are TGTGCCAGCAGCCTGGCGGGGGCCGTAAGCACAGATACGCAGTATTTT.

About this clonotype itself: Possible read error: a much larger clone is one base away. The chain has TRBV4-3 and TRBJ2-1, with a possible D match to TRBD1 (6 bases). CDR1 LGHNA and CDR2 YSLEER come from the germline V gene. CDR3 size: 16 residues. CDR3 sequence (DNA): TGCGCCAGGAGCCAAGGACAGCGTCCAATTTACAATGAGCAGTTCTTC. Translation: CARSQGQRPIYNEQFF.

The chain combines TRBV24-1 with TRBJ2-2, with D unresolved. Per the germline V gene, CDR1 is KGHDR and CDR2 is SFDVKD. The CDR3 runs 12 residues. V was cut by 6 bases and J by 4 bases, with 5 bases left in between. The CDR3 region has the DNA TGTGCCACCAGTCTAGGCACCGGGGAGCTGTTTTTT. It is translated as CATSLGTGELFF.

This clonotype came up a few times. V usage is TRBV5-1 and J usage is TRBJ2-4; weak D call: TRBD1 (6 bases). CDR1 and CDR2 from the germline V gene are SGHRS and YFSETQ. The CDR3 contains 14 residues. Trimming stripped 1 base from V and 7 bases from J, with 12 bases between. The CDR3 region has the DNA TGCGCCAGCAGCTTGACTCACAGGGAGAACATTCAGTACTTC. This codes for CASSLTHRENIQYF.

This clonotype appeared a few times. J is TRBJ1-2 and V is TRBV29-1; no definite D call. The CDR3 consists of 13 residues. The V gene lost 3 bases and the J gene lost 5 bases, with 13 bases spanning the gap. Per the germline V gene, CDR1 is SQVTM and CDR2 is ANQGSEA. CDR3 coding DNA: TGCAGCGTTGACCCAACGGACCAATATGGCTACACCTTC. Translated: CSVDPTDQYGYTF.

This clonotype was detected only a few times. Here the CDR3 reads CASSPPLGQGYEQYF. Written as DNA, the CDR3 is TGTGCCAGCAGCCCACCTCTAGGACAGGGCTACGAGCAGTACTTC. V is TRBV7-9 and J is TRBJ2-7; 8 bases match TRBD1. V was pared by 5 bases and J by 3 bases, with 9 bases of the junction left unmatched. The length of the CDR3 is 15 residues. CDR1 is SEHNR and CDR2 is FQNEAQ in the germline V gene (reference sequence). Together with reference TRBV7-9 and TRBJ2-7, the CDR3 gives the full variable domain: DTGVSQNPRHKITKRGQNVTFRCDPISEHNRLYWYRQTLGQGPEFLTYFQNEAQLEKSRLLSDRFSAERPKGSFSTLEIQRTEQGDSAMYLCASSPPLGQGYEQYFGPGTRLTVT.

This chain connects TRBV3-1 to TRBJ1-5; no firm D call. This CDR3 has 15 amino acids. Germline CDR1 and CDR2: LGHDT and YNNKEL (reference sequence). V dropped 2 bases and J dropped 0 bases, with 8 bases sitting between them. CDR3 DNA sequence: TGTGCCAGCAGCCAATTATTGGGTAGCAATCAGCCCCAGCATTTT. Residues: CASSQLLGSNQPQHF.

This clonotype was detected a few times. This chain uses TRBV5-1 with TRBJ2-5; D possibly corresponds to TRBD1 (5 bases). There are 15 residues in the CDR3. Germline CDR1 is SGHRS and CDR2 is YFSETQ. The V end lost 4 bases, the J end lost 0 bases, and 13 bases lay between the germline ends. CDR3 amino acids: CASSVGQVYQETQYF. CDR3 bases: TGCGCCAGCAGCGTCGGACAAGTGTACCAAGAGACCCAGTACTTC.

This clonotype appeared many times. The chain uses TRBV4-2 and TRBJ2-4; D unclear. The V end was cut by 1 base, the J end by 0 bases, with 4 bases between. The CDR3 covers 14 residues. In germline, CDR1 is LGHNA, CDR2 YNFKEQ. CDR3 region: CASSQVLAKNIQYF. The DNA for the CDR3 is TGTGCCAGCAGCCAAGTGCTAGCCAAAAACATTCAGTACTTC.

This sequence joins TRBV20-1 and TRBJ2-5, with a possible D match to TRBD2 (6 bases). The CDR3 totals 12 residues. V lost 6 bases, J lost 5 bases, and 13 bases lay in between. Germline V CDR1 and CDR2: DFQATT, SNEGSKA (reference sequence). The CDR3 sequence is CSARGRTETQYF. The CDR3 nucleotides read TGCAGTGCCCGGGGGAGGACGGAGACCCAGTACTTC.

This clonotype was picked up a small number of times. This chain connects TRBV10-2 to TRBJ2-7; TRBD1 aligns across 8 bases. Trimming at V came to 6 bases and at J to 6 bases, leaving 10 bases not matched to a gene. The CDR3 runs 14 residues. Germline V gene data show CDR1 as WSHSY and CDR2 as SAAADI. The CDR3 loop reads CASRQGGATGEQYF. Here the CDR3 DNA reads TGCGCCAGCAGACAGGGGGGCGCGACAGGCGAGCAGTACTTC.